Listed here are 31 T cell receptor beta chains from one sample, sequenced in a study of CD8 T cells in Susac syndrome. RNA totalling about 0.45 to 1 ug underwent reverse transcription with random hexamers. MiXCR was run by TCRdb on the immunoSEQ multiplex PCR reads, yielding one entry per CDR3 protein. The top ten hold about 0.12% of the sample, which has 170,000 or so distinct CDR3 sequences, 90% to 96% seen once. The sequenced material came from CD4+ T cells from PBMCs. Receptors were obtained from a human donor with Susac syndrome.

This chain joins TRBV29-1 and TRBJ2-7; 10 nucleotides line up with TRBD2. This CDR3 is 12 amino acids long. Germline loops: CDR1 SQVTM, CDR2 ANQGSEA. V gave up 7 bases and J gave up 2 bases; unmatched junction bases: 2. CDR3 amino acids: CSGLAGAYEQYV. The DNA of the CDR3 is TGCAGCGGGCTAGCGGGGGCCTACGAGCAGTACGTC.

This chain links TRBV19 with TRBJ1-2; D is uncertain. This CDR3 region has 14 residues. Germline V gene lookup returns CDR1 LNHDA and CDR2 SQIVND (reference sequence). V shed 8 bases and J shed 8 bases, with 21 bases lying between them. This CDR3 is CASGSRTQTQGYTF. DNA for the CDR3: TGTGCCAGTGGTTCCCGGACTCAAACTCAAGGCTACACCTTC.

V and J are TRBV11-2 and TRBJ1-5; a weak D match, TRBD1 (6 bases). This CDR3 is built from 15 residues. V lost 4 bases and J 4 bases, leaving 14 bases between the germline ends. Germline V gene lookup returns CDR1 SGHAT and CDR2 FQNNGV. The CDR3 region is CASSCNRVRNQPQHF. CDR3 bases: TGTGCCAGCAGCTGCAACAGGGTAAGGAATCAGCCCCAGCATTTT.

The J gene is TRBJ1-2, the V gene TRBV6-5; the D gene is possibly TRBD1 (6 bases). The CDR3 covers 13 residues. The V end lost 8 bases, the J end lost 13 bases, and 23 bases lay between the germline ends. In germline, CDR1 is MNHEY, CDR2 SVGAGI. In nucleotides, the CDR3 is TGTGCCAGCTCGAATACGATGGACAGTACCCTCACCTTC. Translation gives CASSNTMDSTLTF.

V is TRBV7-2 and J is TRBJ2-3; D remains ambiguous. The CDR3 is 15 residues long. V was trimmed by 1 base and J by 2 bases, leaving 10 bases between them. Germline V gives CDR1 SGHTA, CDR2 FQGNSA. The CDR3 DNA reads TGTGCCAGCAGCTTAGAGAGTCTGGTCACAGATACGCAGTATTTT. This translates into CASSLESLVTDTQYF.

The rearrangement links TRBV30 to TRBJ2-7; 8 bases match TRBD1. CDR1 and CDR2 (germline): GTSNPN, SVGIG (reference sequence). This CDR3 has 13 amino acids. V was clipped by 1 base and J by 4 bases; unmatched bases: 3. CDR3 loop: CAWSGTGPYEQYF. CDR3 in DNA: TGTGCCTGGAGTGGGACAGGGCCATACGAGCAGTACTTC.

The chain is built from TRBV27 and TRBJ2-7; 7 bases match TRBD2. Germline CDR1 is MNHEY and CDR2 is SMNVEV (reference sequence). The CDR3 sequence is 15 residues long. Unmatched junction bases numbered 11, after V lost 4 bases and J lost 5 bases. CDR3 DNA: TGTGCCAGCAGTTCCCTGTTTGTAGCGGGTGACGAGCAGTACGTC. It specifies CASSSLFVAGDEQYV.

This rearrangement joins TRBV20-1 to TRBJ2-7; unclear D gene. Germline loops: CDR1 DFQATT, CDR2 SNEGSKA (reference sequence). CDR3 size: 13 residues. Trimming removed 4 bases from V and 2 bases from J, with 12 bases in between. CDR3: CSAIPEPTYEQYF. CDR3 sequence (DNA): TGCAGTGCTATTCCCGAGCCCACCTACGAGCAGTACTTC.

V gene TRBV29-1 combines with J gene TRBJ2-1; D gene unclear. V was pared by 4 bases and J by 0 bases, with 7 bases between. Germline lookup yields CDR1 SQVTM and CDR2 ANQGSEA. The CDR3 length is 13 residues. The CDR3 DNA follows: TGCAGCGTTGGCTTTAGCTCCTACAATGAGCAGTTCTTC. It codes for CSVGFSSYNEQFF.

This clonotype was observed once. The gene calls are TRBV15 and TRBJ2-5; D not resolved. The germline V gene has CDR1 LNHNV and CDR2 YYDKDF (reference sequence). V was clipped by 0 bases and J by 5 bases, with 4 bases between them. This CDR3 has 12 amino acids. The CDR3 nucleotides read TGTGCCACCAGCAGAGAAATTGAGACCCAGTACTTC. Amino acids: CATSREIETQYF.

CDR3 residues: CASSGGQGIFGAPEQFF. CDR3 DNA sequence: TGTGCCAGCAGCGGGGGACAGGGGATTTTTGGGGCGCCTGAGCAGTTCTTC. This chain links TRBV7-9 with TRBJ2-1; 10 nucleotides line up with TRBD1. Per germline, CDR1 SEHNR and CDR2 FQNEAQ (reference sequence). The CDR3 is made up of 17 amino acids. V lost 5 bases, J lost 9 bases, and 16 bases stayed unmatched.

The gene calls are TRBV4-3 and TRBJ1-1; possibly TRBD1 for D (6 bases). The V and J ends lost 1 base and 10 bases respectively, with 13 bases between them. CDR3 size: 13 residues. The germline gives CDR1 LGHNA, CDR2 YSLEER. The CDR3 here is CASSQALGGGAFF. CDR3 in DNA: TGCGCCAGCAGCCAAGCGTTAGGAGGGGGAGCTTTCTTT.

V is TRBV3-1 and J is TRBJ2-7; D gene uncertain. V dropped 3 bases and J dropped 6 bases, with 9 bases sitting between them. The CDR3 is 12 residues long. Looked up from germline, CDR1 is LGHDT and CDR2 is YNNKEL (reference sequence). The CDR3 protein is CASSQVEREQYF. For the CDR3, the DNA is TGTGCCAGCAGCCAGGTAGAGCGCGAGCAGTACTTC.

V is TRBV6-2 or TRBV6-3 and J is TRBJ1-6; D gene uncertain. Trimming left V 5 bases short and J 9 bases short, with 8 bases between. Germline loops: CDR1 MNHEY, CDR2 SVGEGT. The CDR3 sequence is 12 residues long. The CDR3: CASSRSASPLHF. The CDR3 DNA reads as TGTGCCAGCAGTCGATCGGCTTCACCCCTCCACTTT.

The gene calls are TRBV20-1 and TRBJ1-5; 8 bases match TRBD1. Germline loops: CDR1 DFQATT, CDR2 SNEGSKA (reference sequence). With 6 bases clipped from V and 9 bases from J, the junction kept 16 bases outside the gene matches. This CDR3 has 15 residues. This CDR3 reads CSASREQGGSRPQHF. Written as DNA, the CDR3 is TGCAGTGCCTCCCGGGAACAGGGGGGATCACGGCCCCAGCATTTT.

The CDR3, as DNA: TGTGCCAGCAGCTTAGTCGTGGGGGTGTACAATGAGCAGTTCTTC. This codes for CASSLVVGVYNEQFF. The chain uses TRBV7-9 and TRBJ2-1; possibly TRBD1 or TRBD2 for D (5 bases each). The CDR3 consists of 15 residues. Germline values: CDR1 SEHNR, CDR2 FQNEAQ (reference sequence). Trimming removed 1 base from V and 4 bases from J, with 11 bases in between.

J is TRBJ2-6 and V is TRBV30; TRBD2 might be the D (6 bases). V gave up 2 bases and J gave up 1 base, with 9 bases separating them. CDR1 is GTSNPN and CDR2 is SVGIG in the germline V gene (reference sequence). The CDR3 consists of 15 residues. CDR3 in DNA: TGTGCCTGGAGTCTGGGGACTTCTGGGGCCAACGTCCTGACTTTC. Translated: CAWSLGTSGANVLTF.

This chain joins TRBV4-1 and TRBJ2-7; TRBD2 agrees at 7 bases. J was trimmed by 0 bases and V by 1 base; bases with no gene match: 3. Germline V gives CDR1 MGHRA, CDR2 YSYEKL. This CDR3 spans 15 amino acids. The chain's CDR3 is CASSQVRGDSYEQYV. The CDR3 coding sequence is TGCGCCAGCAGCCAAGTTCGGGGGGACTCCTACGAGCAGTACGTC.

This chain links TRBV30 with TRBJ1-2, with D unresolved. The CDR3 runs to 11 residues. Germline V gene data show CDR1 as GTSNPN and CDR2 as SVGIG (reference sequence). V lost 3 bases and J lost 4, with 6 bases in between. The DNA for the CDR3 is TGTGCCTGGAGCACGTCCTATGGCTACACCTTC. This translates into CAWSTSYGYTF.

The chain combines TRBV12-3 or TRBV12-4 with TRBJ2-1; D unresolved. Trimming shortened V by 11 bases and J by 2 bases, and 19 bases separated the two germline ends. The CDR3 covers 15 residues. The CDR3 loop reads CASFPRLSTYNEQFF. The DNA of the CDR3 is TGTGCCTCTTTCCCGAGGCTTTCGACCTACAATGAGCAGTTCTTC.

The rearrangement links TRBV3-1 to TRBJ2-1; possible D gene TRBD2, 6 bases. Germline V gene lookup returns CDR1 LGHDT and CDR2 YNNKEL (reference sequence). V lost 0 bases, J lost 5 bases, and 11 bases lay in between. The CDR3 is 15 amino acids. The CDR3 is CASSQEAGTHNEQFF. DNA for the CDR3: TGTGCCAGCAGCCAAGAGGCCGGGACTCACAATGAGCAGTTCTTC.

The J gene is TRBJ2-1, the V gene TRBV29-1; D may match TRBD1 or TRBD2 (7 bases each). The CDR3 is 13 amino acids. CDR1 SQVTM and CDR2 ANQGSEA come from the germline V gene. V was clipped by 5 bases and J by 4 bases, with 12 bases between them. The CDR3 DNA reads TGCAGCGTTACCCAGGGGGGGTACAATGAGCAGTTCTTC. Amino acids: CSVTQGGYNEQFF.

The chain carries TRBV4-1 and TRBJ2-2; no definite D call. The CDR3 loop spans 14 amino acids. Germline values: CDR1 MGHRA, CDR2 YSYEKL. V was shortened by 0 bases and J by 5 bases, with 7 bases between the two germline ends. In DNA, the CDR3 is TGCGCCAGCAGCCAAGATCGGGTGACCGGGGAGCTGTTTTTT. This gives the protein CASSQDRVTGELFF.

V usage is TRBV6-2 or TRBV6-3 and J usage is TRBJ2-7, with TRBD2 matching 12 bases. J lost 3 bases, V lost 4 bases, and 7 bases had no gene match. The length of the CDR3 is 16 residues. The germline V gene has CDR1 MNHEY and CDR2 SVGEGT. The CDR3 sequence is CASSSRRTSGIYEQYF. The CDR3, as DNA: TGTGCCAGCAGTTCCAGGAGGACTAGCGGGATCTACGAGCAGTACTTC.

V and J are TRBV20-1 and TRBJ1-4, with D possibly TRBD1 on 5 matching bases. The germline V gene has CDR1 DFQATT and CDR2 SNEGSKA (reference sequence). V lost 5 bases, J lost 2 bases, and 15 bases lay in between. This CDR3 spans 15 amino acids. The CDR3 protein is CSAGGLGSTNEKLFF. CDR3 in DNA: TGCAGTGCTGGGGGACTTGGATCGACTAATGAAAAACTGTTTTTT.

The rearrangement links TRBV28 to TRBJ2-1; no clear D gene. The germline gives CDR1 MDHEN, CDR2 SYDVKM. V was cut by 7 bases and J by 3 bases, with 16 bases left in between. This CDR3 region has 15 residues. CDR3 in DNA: TGTGCCAGCATTCCTATCCCTGTCAGCTACAATGAGCAGTTCTTC. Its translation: CASIPIPVSYNEQFF.

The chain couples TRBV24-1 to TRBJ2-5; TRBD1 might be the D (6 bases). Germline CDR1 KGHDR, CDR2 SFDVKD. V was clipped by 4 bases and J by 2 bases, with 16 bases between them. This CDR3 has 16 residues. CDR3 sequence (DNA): TGTGCCACCAGTGACCGGGACACGCACACTCAAGAGACCCAGTACTTC. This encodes CATSDRDTHTQETQYF.

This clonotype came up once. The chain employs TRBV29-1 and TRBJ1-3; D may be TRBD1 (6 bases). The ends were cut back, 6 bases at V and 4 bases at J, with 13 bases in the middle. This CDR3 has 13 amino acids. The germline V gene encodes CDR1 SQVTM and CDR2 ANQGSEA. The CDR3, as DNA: TGCAGCGTACAGGGAAATGACGGAAACACCATATATTTT. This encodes CSVQGNDGNTIYF.

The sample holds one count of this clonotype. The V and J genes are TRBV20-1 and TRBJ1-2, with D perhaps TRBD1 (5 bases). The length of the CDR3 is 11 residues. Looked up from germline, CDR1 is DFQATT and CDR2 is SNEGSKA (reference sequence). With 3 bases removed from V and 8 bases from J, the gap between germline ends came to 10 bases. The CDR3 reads CSASYGDGYTF. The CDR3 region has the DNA TGCAGTGCTAGTTACGGGGACGGCTACACCTTC.

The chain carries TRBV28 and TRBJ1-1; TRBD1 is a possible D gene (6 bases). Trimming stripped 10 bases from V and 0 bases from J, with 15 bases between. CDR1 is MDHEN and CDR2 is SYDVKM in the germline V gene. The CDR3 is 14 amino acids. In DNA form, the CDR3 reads TGTGCCACCATAACCGGGACATTGAACACTGAAGCTTTCTTT. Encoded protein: CATITGTLNTEAFF.

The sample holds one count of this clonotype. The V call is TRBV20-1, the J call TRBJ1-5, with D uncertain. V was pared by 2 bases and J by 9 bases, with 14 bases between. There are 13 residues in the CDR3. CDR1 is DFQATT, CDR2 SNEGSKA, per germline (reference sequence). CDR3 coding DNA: TGCAGTGCTAGATTAGCTGGTACTCCGCCCCAGCATTTT. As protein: CSARLAGTPPQHF.